The T cell receptor (beta chain) under discussion was sequenced for a study of cytomegalovirus exposure and HLA in healthy donors. Notes on the study in general: In a later analysis, several top co-occurrence clusters appeared linked to parvovirus B19, influenza, CMV and Epstein-Barr virus.

To note about this clone: Its antigen is undetermined.

Vbeta (60) and Jbeta (13) primers were used in the PCR. Only in-frame clones appear in the TCRdb table, and some are missing; sequencing was by immunoSEQ multiplex PCR. The table includes about 120,000 clones, 82% detected once. The germline V gene encodes CDR1 GTSNPN and CDR2 SVGIG (reference sequence). The CDR3 has 17 residues. The V segment lost 0 bases and the J segment 0 bases; nucleotides outside the gene matches: 7. The clonotype was recovered from a woman under 30 in good health and CMV-seronegative. The chain is built from TRBV30 and TRBJ1-3; TRBD1 matches 8 bases. The specimen was PBMCs. The CDR3 bases are TGTGCCTGGAGTGTTCCGGGACAGGAAACCTCTGGAAACACCATATATTTT. Translated, it gives CAWSVPGQETSGNTIYF.